There are many counts of the clone carrying this T cell receptor (beta chain). MiXCR, applied by TCRdb to the RT-PCR reads, yields one record per CDR3 protein. Among about 620,000 distinct CDR3 sequences, about 11% were seen once, and the ten largest hold 11%. This entry comes from a study of response to subunit inactivated influenza vaccine. Germline loops: CDR1 SGHRS, CDR2 YFSETQ. CDR3 length: 14 residues. Germline trimming cut 4 bases from V and 2 bases from J; bases unmatched to any gene: 6. These same data were also listed under a study on T cells expressing NK-cell markers. That source notes: 5'RACE template switching built TCR beta cDNA with unique molecular identifiers.

This chain uses TRBV5-1 with TRBJ2-7; 7 bases are a match to TRBD1. This receptor was obtained from a man between 50 and 59 years old who received an inactivated influenza vaccine. The source material was PBMCs from blood, sampled on the day of vaccination. The CDR3 sequence: CASSPGTETYEQYF. The CDR3 DNA follows: TGCGCCAGCAGCCCGGGGACAGAGACCTACGAGCAGTACTTC.